These 13 T cell receptor beta chains share one sample of origin, sequenced in a study of blood T cell repertoires in COVID-19. Method: immunoSEQ multiplex PCR; TCRdb's copy keeps in-frame clones and lacks some. The table shows approximately 240,000 clones, with roughly three quarters occurring only once. The sample consisted of peripheral blood. The receptor source for this set is a woman between 40 and 50 years old with active or convalescent COVID-19.

V gene TRBV29-1 combines with J gene TRBJ2-5; D is possibly TRBD1 (5 bases). The germline V and J ends were trimmed by 5 bases and 5 bases, with 12 bases remaining between them. Germline V gene lookup returns CDR1 SQVTM and CDR2 ANQGSEA. CDR3 length: 12 residues. DNA of the CDR3: TGCAGCGTTCCAGGACAATCGGAGACCCAGTACTTC. Protein: CSVPGQSETQYF.

The J gene is TRBJ2-3, the V gene TRBV6-5; maybe TRBD2 (6 bases). CDR1 is MNHEY, CDR2 SVGAGI, per germline. V lost 2 bases, J lost 1 base, and 13 bases lay in between. The CDR3 has 16 amino acids. The CDR3, as DNA: TGTGCCAGCAGTTACATATTAGGAGGGGGCACAGATACGCAGTATTTT. Protein: CASSYILGGGTDTQYF.

The chain is built from TRBV29-1 and TRBJ1-1; a possible D gene is TRBD1 (5 bases). Germline CDR1 and CDR2: SQVTM and ANQGSEA. Trimming left V 8 bases short and J 1 base short, with 11 bases between. The CDR3 loop spans 12 amino acids. The CDR3 DNA reads as TGCAGCACCAAGACAGAGAACACTGAAGCTTTCTTT. Its translation is CSTKTENTEAFF. The entire variable domain, with the rest obtained from reference TRBV29-1 and TRBJ1-1, is as follows: SAVISQKPSRDICQRGTSLTIQCQVDSQVTMMFWYRQQPGQSLTLIATANQGSEATYESGFVIDKFPISRPNLTFSTLTVSNMSPEDSSIYLCSTKTENTEAFFGQGTRLTVV.

The chain links TRBV6-6 to TRBJ2-1, with D possibly TRBD2 on 6 matching bases. The V end lost 5 bases, the J end lost 0 bases, and 23 bases lay between the germline ends. There are 19 residues in the CDR3. Germline V lookup: CDR1 MNHNY, CDR2 SVGAGI (reference sequence). The CDR3 region has the DNA TGTGCCAGCAGTCCCGGGGGTTTGACCTTTTCAAGCTCCTACAATGAGCAGTTCTTC. It yields the protein CASSPGGLTFSSSYNEQFF.

This chain's CDR3 is CASSIKRGGPYNEQFF. CDR3 DNA sequence: TGTGCCAGTAGTATTAAGCGGGGGGGCCCCTACAATGAGCAGTTCTTC. This chain joins TRBV19 and TRBJ2-1; TRBD2 agrees at 10 bases. The CDR3 runs to 16 residues. Losses at the gene ends were 3 bases for V and 2 bases for J; bases not matched to a gene: 4. Germline V gene data show CDR1 as LNHDA and CDR2 as SQIVND (reference sequence). Full variable domain (rest looked up from reference TRBV19 and TRBJ2-1): DGGITQSPKYLFRKEGQNVTLSCEQNLNHDAMYWYRQDPGQGLRLIYYSQIVNDFQKGDIAEGYSVSREKKESFPLTVTSAQKNPTAFYLCASSIKRGGPYNEQFFGPGTRLTVL.

V gene TRBV6-4 combines with J gene TRBJ2-1, with 8 bases fitting TRBD2. Unmatched junction bases numbered 2, after V lost 4 bases and J lost 0 bases. Germline loops: CDR1 MRHNA, CDR2 SNTAGT. This CDR3 contains 15 residues. Written as DNA, the CDR3 is TGTGCCAGCAGTGGAGCGGGGGCCTCCTACAATGAGCAGTTCTTC. It encodes CASSGAGASYNEQFF.

The DNA for the CDR3 is TGTGCCAGCAGTGATAGCCTCAACTACGAGCAGTACTTC. This translates into CASSDSLNYEQYF. This chain links TRBV6-1 with TRBJ2-7; D is unclear. The germline gives CDR1 MNHNS, CDR2 SASEGT. This CDR3 contains 13 residues. V lost 3 bases to trimming and J lost 3 bases, with 9 bases between them.

This clone turned up a few times. J is TRBJ1-2 and V is TRBV6-5; 7 bases line up with TRBD1. The CDR3 extends over 15 amino acids. Germline V gene sequence: CDR1 MNHEY, CDR2 SVGAGI. With V trimmed by 5 bases and J by 4 bases, 10 bases remained unmatched. The CDR3 here is CASSQQGQVAYGYTF. Written as DNA, the CDR3 is TGTGCCAGCAGTCAACAGGGGCAGGTTGCCTATGGCTACACCTTC.

This clone was observed a handful of times. The chain is built from TRBV15 and TRBJ2-3; 10 bases match TRBD1. Trimming at V came to 4 bases and at J to 2 bases, leaving 3 bases not matched to a gene. CDR1 is LNHNV, CDR2 YYDKDF, per germline (reference sequence). This CDR3 spans 15 amino acids. The CDR3 is CATSTGTGDTDTQYF. CDR3 nucleotides: TGTGCCACCAGCACAGGGACAGGGGACACAGATACGCAGTATTTT.

The chain is built from TRBV18 and TRBJ1-4, with 7 bases that match TRBD1. The CDR3 loop spans 15 amino acids. Germline-derived CDR1 and CDR2 are KGHSH and LQKENI. Germline trimming cut 4 bases from V and 7 bases from J; bases unmatched to any gene: 9. CDR3 in DNA: TGTGCCAGCTCACGGGACAGACAAGAAGTTGAAAAACTGTTTTTT. Translation: CASSRDRQEVEKLFF. Full variable domain (rest looked up from reference TRBV18 and TRBJ1-4): NAGVMQNPRHLVRRRGQEARLRCSPMKGHSHVYWYRQLPEEGLKFMVYLQKENIIDESGMPKERFSAEFPKEGPSILRIQQVVRGDSAAYFCASSRDRQEVEKLFFGSGTQLSVL.

This clone showed up just a few times. This chain links TRBV5-1 with TRBJ2-2, with 7 bases aligning to TRBD2. The CDR3 has 15 amino acids. From germline, CDR1 is SGHRS and CDR2 YFSETQ. Unmatched junction bases numbered 5, after V lost 4 bases and J lost 2 bases. CDR3 in amino acids: CASSPGGPNTGELFF. CDR3 coding DNA: TGCGCCAGCAGCCCGGGGGGACCCAACACCGGGGAGCTGTTTTTT.

The chain carries TRBV4-1 and TRBJ2-7; 8 bases are a match to TRBD1. Germline V gene sequence: CDR1 MGHRA, CDR2 YSYEKL. The CDR3 runs to 15 residues. The ends lost 1 base at V and 3 bases at J; junction bases unmatched: 5. The CDR3 here is CASSQAGTGNYEQYF. The DNA of the CDR3 is TGCGCCAGCAGCCAAGCCGGGACAGGAAACTACGAGCAGTACTTC.

The gene calls are TRBV11-2 and TRBJ1-1, with D unclear. The V gene's germline CDR1 is SGHAT and CDR2 FQNNGV. Trimming took 3 bases from V and 1 from J, leaving 3 bases between them. There are 12 residues in the CDR3. In DNA form, the CDR3 reads TGTGCCAGCAGCTTTCAGAACACTGAAGCTTTCTTT. The encoded protein is CASSFQNTEAFF.